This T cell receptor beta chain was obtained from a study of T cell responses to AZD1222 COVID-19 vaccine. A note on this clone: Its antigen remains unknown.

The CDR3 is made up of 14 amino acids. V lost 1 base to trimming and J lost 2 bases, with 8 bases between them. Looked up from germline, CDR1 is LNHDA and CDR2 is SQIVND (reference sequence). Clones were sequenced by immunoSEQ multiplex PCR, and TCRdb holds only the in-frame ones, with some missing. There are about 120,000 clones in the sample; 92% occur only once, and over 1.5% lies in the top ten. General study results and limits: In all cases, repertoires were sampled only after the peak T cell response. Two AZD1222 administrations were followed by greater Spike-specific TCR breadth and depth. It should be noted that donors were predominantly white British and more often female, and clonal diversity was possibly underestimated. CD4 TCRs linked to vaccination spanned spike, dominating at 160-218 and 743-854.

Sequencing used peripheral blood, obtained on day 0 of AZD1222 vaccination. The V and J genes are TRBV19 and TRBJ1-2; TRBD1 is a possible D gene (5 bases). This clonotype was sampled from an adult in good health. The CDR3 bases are TGTGCCAGTAGTATAGGTGAGGGGAACTATGGCTACACCTTC. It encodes CASSIGEGNYGYTF.